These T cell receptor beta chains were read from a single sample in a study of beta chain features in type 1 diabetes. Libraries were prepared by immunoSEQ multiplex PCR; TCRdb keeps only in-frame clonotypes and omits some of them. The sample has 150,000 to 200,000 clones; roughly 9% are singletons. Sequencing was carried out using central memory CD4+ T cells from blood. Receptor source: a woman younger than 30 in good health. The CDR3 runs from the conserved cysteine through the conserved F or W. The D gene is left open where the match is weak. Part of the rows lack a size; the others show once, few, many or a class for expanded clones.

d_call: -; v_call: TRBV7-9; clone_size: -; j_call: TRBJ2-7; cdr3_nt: TGTGCCAGCAGCCTAAGGGGGACACCCTTGTCCTACGAGCAGTACTTC; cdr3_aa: CASSLRGTPLSYEQYF
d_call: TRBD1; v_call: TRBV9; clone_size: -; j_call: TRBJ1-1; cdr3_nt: TGTGCCAGCAGCGCCGGGACAGGGGGCTCTATTGAAGCTTTCTTT; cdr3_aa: CASSAGTGGSIEAFF
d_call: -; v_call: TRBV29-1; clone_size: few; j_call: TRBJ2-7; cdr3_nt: TGCAGCGTTGGCGGGGGCCAAATTTACGAGCAGTACTTC; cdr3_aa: CSVGGGQIYEQYF
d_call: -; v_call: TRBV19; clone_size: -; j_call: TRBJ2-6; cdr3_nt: TGTGCCAGTAAGTGGGGGCGGACCTCTGGGGCCAACGTCCTGACTTTC; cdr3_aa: CASKWGRTSGANVLTF
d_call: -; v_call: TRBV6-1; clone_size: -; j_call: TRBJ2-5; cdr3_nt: TGTGCCAGCAGTGGGACCGGGACTCCCCAAGAGACCCAGTACTTC; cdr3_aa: CASSGTGTPQETQYF
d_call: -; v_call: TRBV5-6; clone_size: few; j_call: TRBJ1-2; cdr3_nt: TGTGCCAGCGGGATCCTCAGGGGCAGGGGCTACACCTTC; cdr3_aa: CASGILRGRGYTF
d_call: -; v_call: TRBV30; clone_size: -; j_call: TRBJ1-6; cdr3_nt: TGTGCCTGGAATAGAGGGACATGGACCTCCAATAGCTCCTATAATTCACCCCTCCACTTT; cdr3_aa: CAWNRGTWTSNSSYNSPLHF
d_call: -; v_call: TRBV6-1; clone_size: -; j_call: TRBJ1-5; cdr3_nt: TGTGCCAGCAGTGATCCGACAGGCGGTGGCAATCAGCCCCAGCATTTT; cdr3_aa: CASSDPTGGGNQPQHF
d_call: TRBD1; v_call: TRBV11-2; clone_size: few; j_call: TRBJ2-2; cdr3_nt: TGTGCCAGCAGCCTGGGGACAGGGACGAACACCGGGGAGCTGTTTTTT; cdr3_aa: CASSLGTGTNTGELFF
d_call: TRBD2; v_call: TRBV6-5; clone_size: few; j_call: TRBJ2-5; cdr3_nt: TGTGCCAGCAGCCCGGGACTAGCGTTAGTAAAGACCCAGTACTTC; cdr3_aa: CASSPGLALVKTQYF
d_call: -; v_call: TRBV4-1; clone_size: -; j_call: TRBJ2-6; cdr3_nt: TGCGCCAGCAGCCCCCTCTTCAGGGTCTCTACTGGGGCCAACGTCCTGACTTTC; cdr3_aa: CASSPLFRVSTGANVLTF
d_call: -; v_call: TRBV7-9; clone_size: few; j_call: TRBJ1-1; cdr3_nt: TGTGCCAGCAGCTTAGCTCGAGGCACTGAAGCTTTCTTT; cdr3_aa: CASSLARGTEAFF
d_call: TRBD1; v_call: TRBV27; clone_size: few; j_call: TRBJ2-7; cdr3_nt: TGTGCCAGCAGTTCCCCGGGACAGTCCTACGAGCAGTACTTC; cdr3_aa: CASSSPGQSYEQYF
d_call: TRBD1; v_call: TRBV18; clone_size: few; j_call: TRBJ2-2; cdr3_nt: TGTGCCAGCACGGGACAGGGAACGGAAACCGGGGAGCTGTTTTTT; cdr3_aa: CASTGQGTETGELFF
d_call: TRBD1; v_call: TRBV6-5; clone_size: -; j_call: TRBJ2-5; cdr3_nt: TGTGCCAGCAGTCTCCAGGGGGCCAGTCAGACCCAGTACTTC; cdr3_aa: CASSLQGASQTQYF
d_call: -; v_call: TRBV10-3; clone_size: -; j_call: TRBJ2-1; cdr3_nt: TGTGCCATCAGTGAGGGTGGATTCCGGGGCAATGAGCAGTTCTTC; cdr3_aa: CAISEGGFRGNEQFF
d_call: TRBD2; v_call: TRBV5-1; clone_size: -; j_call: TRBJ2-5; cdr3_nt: TGCGCCAGCAGCCTGACTAGCGGGAGCGAGACCCAGTACTTC; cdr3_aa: CASSLTSGSETQYF
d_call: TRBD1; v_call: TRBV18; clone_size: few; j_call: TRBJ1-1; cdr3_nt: TGTGCCAGCTCTGGACAGGGAATGAACACTGAAGCTTTCTTT; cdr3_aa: CASSGQGMNTEAFF
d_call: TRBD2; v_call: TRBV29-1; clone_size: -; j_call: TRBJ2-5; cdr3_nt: TGCAGCTCAAAGCGGGGGACGTTAGAGACCCAGTACTTC; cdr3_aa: CSSKRGTLETQYF
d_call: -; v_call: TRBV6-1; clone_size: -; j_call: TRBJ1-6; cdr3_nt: TGTGCCACCCGACAGTATAATTCACCCCTCCACTTT; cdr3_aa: CATRQYNSPLHF
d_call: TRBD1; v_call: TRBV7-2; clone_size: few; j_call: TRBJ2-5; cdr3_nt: TGTGCCAGCAGCCCGGGACAGCACCAAGAGACCCAGTACTTC; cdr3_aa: CASSPGQHQETQYF
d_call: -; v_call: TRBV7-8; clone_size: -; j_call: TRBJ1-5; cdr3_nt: TGTGCCAGCAGCATACAGGGTGGGGATCAGCCCCAGCATTTT; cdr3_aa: CASSIQGGDQPQHF
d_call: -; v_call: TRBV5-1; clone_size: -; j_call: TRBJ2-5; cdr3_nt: TGCGCCAGCCAGGCCAGACCAGCGGACAGCGAGACCCAGTACTTC; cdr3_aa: CASQARPADSETQYF
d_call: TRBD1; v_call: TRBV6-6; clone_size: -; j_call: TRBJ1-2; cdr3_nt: TGTGCCAGCAGTCATGGACAGGGAACCTATGGCTACACCTTC; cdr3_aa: CASSHGQGTYGYTF
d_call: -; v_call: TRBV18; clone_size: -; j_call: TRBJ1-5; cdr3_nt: TGTGCCAGCTCACCACTGGGAGGGATCGGGGAGCCCCAGCATTTT; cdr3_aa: CASSPLGGIGEPQHF
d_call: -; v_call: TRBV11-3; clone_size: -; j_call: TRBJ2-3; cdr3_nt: TGTGCCAGCAGCCGATCGACAGGAGAAACTAGCACAGATACGCAGTATTTT; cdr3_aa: CASSRSTGETSTDTQYF
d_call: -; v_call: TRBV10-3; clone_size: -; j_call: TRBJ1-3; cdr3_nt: TGTGCCATCAGCCCACGGGACACGGGAAACACCATATATTTT; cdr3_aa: CAISPRDTGNTIYF
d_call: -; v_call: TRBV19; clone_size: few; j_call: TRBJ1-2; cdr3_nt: TGTGCCAGTAGTTACGCCAGCTATGGCTACACCTTC; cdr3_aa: CASSYASYGYTF
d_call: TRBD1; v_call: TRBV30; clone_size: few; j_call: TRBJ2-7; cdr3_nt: TGTGCCTGGAAGGGACAGGGGGCTAGGGAGCAGTACTTC; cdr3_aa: CAWKGQGAREQYF
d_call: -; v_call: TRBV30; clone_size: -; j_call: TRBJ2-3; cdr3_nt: TGTGCCTGGAGTGTAGGGTCGGGGGTAGATACGCAGTATTTT; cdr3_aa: CAWSVGSGVDTQYF
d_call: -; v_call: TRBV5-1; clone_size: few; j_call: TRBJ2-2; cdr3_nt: TGCGCCACGCGGGGTGAGCTGAACACCGGGGAGCTGTTTTTT; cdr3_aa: CATRGELNTGELFF
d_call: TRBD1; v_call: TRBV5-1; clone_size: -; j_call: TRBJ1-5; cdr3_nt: TGCGCCAGCAGCTCAGGACAGGGCGGTCAGCCCCAGCATTTT; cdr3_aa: CASSSGQGGQPQHF
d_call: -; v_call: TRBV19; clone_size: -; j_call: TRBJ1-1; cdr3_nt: TGTGCCAGTAGTATAGTGGCGGAGAAGAGGAACACTGAAGCTTTCTTT; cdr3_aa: CASSIVAEKRNTEAFF
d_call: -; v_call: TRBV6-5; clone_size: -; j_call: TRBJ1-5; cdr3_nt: TGTGCCAGCAGTATCAGGGGTAATAGCAATCAGCCCCAGCATTTT; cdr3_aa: CASSIRGNSNQPQHF
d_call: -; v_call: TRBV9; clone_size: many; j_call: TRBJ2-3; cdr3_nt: TGTGCCAGCAGCGTAGATCCGGGTTTACCGGATACGCAGTATTTT; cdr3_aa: CASSVDPGLPDTQYF
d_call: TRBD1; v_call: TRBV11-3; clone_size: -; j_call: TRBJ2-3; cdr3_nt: TGTGCCAGCAGCTTGACAGGGGGGAACGCAGATACGCAGTATTTT; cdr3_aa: CASSLTGGNADTQYF
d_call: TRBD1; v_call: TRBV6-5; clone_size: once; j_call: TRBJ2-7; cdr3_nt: TGTGCCAGCAGAGGACAGGGGCAAGACGAGCAGTACTTC; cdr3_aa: CASRGQGQDEQYF
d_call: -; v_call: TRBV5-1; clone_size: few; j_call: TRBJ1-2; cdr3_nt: TGCGCCAGCAGCTTGCAGGGCCTACCACAGGATGGCTACACCTTC; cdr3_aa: CASSLQGLPQDGYTF
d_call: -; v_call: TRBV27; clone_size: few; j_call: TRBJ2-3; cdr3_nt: TGTGCCAGCAGTCCCGATCGACCGGGGACGCAGTATTTT; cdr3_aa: CASSPDRPGTQYF
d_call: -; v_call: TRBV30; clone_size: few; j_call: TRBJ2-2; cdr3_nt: TGTGCCTGGAGTGTAAGAGGAGGGCCCGAGAACACCGGGGAGCTGTTTTTT; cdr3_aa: CAWSVRGGPENTGELFF
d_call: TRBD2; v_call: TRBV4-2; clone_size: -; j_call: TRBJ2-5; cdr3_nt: TGTGCCAGCAGCCAAGTAGTCGGGAGGGGAGAAGAGACCCAGTACTTC; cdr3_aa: CASSQVVGRGEETQYF
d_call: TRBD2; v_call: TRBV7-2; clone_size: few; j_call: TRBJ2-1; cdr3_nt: TGTGCCAGCAGCTTCCGGAGGCACGGGACTAGCGGGTATAATGAGCAGTTCTTC; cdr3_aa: CASSFRRHGTSGYNEQFF
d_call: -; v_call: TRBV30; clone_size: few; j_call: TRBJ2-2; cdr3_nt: TGTGCCTGGAGGAGGGGGGGGCGAGACACCGGGGAGCTGTTTTTT; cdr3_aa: CAWRRGGRDTGELFF
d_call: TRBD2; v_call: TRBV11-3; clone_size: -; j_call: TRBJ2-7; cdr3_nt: TGTGCCAGCAGCTTAATGGCTAGCGGGGGCTACGAGCAGTACTTC; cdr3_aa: CASSLMASGGYEQYF
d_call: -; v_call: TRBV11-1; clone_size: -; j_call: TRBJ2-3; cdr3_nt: TGTGCCAGCAGCGCGCGACTTGGAGATACGCAGTATTTT; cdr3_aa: CASSARLGDTQYF
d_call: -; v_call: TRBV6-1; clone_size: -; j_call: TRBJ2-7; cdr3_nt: TGTGCCAGCAGGGTAAGGGAGAAAACGACCTACGAGCAGTACTTC; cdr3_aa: CASRVREKTTYEQYF
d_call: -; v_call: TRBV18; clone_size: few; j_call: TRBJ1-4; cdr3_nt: TGTGCCAGCTCACCATTACAGGGCGGCGAAAAACTGTTTTTT; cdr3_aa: CASSPLQGGEKLFF
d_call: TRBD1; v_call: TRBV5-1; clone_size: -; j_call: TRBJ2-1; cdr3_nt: TGCGCCAGCAGCTTCTCACCCGGGACAGGGGGGTACAATGAGCAGTTCTTC; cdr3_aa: CASSFSPGTGGYNEQFF
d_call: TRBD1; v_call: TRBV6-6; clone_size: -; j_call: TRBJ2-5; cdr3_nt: TGTGCCAGCAGGTCCTCCGGGACAGTGACGGAGACCCAGTACTTC; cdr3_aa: CASRSSGTVTETQYF
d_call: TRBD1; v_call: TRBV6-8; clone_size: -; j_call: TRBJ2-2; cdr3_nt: TGTGCCAGCAGAATTAAGACAGGGACCGGGGAGCTGTTTTTT; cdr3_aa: CASRIKTGTGELFF
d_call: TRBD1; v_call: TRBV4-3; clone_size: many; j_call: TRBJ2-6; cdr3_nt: TGCGCCAGCAGCCAAACCAGGGGGCTTGGGGCCAACGTCCTGACTTTC; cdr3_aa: CASSQTRGLGANVLTF
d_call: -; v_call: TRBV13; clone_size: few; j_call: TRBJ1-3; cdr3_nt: TGTGCCAGCAGCTTAGGCCGGGGGGCTACTGGAAACACCATATATTTT; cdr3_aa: CASSLGRGATGNTIYF
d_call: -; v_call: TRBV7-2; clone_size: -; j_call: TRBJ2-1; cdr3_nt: TGTGCCAGCAGCTTAGGAGGTGATGAGCAGTTCTTC; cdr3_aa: CASSLGGDEQFF
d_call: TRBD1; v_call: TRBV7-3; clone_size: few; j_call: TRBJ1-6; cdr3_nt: TGTGCCAGCAGCTTAGACAGGGGGCGTAGTAATTCACCCCTCCACTTT; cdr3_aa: CASSLDRGRSNSPLHF
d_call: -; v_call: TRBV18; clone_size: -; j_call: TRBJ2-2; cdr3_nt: TGTGCCAGCTCACCAAGTAGACAGGCTGCAGGGGAGCTGTTTTTT; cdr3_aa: CASSPSRQAAGELFF
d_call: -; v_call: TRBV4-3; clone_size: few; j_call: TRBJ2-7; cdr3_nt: TGCGCCAGCAGCCAACGGGAGTACGACGAGCAGTACTTC; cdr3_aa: CASSQREYDEQYF
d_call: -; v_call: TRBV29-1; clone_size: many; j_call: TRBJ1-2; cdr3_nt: TGCAGCGTTGATATGCGTGAGGCTGGCTACACCTTC; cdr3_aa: CSVDMREAGYTF
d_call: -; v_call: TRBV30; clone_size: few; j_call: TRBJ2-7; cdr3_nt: TGTGCCTGGGCAGGGCAATGGGAGCAGTACTTC; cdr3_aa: CAWAGQWEQYF
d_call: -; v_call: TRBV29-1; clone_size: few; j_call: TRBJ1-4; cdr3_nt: TGCAGCGTTTCAGGGGTCACTAATGAAAAACTGTTTTTT; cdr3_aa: CSVSGVTNEKLFF